This TCR beta chain was retrieved from a study of cytomegalovirus exposure and HLA in healthy donors. Study-level findings and limits: It was reported that the classifier diagnosed cytomegalovirus status with high specificity and sensitivity in both the original and validation cohorts. It was confirmed in vitro that a few of the CMV-associated chains were specific for CMV antigens. The study flagged 150 to 200 TCR beta chains as cytomegalovirus-associated.

Trimming at V came to 11 bases and at J to 8 bases, leaving 7 bases not matched to a gene. This CDR3 has 13 residues. Germline V gives CDR1 LNHDA, CDR2 SQIVND (reference sequence). Only in-frame clones appear in the TCRdb table, and some are missing; sequencing was by immunoSEQ multiplex PCR. The sample carries tens of thousands of clones, approximately 97% recorded once. Regarding this clone: As yet, its antigen is unknown.

The donors were in the roughly 110-subject validation cohort; that cohort was separate from the 666-subject first cohort. Sample: PBMCs. The rearrangement uses TRBV19 and TRBJ2-1; 12 positions match TRBD2. The TCR was taken from a woman between 18 and 30 years old in good health and CMV-seropositive. The CDR3 spells CACSGLAGYEQFF. The CDR3 nucleotides are TGTGCCTGTTCAGGACTAGCGGGATATGAGCAGTTCTTC.